This TCR beta chain emerged from a study of blood T cell repertoires in COVID-19. Study details: The United States, Italy and Spain supplied acute and convalescent COVID-19 samples. T cells, B-cell-depleted T cells, or PBMCs supplied cDNA or gDNA.

Source study methods: For nucleated cells, counts were estimated from reference gene primer amplification. The assay was immunoSEQ multiplex PCR, and TCRdb's table has in-frame clones only and misses some. V and J calls plus clone size are reproduced from that table; the DNA served to infer D and trimming. The data contain about 120,000 clones, approximately 87% of them singletons. CDR1 and CDR2 from the germline V gene are SGHTA and FQGNSA. The CDR3 has 12 amino acids. The V and J ends lost 1 base and 10 bases respectively, with 10 bases between them. This chain joins TRBV7-2 and TRBJ1-1; D call uncertain. This sequence was found in a woman between 50 and 59 years old with acute or convalescent COVID-19. Sequenced sample: peripheral blood. CDR3 DNA sequence: TGTGCCAGCAGCTTAGGACTGAGTCCAGCTTTCTTT. Protein sequence: CASSLGLSPAFF.